The 32 T cell receptor beta chains given below trace back to one sample, sequenced in a study of cytotoxic CD8 clonotypes in ibrutinib-treated CLL. Sequencing used immunoSEQ multiplex PCR; TCRdb keeps in-frame clones, though not all of them. The sample has under 75,000 clones; over 60% are singletons. This specimen consisted of PBMCs, obtained after 12 months of ibrutinib treatment. Receptors were obtained from a human donor with chronic lymphocytic leukemia.

Only a few counts were recorded for this clone. The V gene is TRBV10-1, the J gene TRBJ2-1, with 14 bases that match TRBD2. With 4 bases clipped from V and 3 bases from J, the junction kept 8 bases outside the gene matches. Germline V lookup: CDR1 WNHNN, CDR2 SYGVQD (reference sequence). The CDR3 sequence is 18 residues long. The DNA of the CDR3 is TGCGCCAGCAGTGCACCGGGACTAGCGGGAGCGAACTACAATGAGCAGTTCTTC. This gives the protein CASSAPGLAGANYNEQFF.

The chain has TRBV13 and TRBJ1-2; 12 bases line up with TRBD1. CDR3 size: 15 residues. Germline CDR1 PRHDT, CDR2 FYEKMQ (reference sequence). The junction had 1 base not matched to a gene; V was cut back by 0 bases and J by 5 bases. CDR3 residues: CASSLGGQGAYGYTF. The CDR3 DNA is TGTGCCAGCAGCTTAGGGGGACAGGGGGCTTATGGCTACACCTTC.

The chain links TRBV7-9 to TRBJ2-7, with no clear D. Germline-derived CDR1 and CDR2 are SEHNR and FQNEAQ (reference sequence). Trimming pared 8 bases from V and 3 bases from J, leaving 14 bases between. The CDR3 spans 13 residues. This CDR3 reads CASGSGRNYEQYF. The CDR3 DNA is TGTGCCAGCGGCTCCGGACGGAACTACGAGCAGTACTTC.

The V gene is TRBV5-4, the J gene TRBJ2-5, with TRBD2 matching 10 bases. The CDR3 runs 16 residues. J gave up 6 bases and V 3 bases, and 11 bases lay outside the gene matches. Germline lookup yields CDR1 SGHNT and CDR2 YYREEE (reference sequence). The DNA for the CDR3 is TGTGCCAGCAGCTCCGCTCCTAGCGGGAGTCCAAAGACCCAGTACTTC. It specifies CASSSAPSGSPKTQYF.

This clone was seen just once. The gene calls are TRBV9 and TRBJ2-1; D perhaps matches TRBD2 (6 bases). With 3 bases removed from V and 2 bases from J, the gap between germline ends came to 12 bases. Germline V CDR1 and CDR2: SGDLS, YYNGEE. This CDR3 spans 15 amino acids. This CDR3 reads CASSGGTPTYNEQFF. The CDR3 nucleotides are TGTGCCAGCAGCGGTGGGACTCCTACCTACAATGAGCAGTTCTTC.

The chain has TRBV5-1 and TRBJ1-4, with a weak D call TRBD1 (5 bases). The CDR3 sequence is 17 residues long. From germline, CDR1 is SGHRS and CDR2 YFSETQ. Trimming took 4 bases from V and 4 from J, leaving 20 bases between them. The CDR3: CASSTSGTVGFNEKLFF. DNA for the CDR3: TGCGCCAGCAGCACATCCGGGACGGTGGGTTTTAATGAAAAACTGTTTTTT.

This clone has only a few counts. The rearrangement links TRBV5-5 to TRBJ2-7, with D possibly matching TRBD1 (5 bases). V was clipped by 4 bases and J by 2 bases, with 16 bases between them. There are 15 residues in the CDR3. Germline CDR1 and CDR2: SGHKS and YYEKEE (reference sequence). The CDR3 is CASSTQVITPYEQYF. The CDR3 bases are TGTGCCAGCAGCACACAGGTTATTACCCCCTACGAGCAGTACTTC.

The chain joins TRBV4-3 to TRBJ2-2; 7 bases fit TRBD1. Germline values: CDR1 LGHNA, CDR2 YSLEER. After removal of 4 bases from V and 8 bases from J, the junction contained 13 bases not matched to a gene. The CDR3 sequence is 16 residues long. CDR3 residues: CASSRAMTGIEGELFF. The CDR3 nucleotides are TGCGCCAGCAGCCGAGCTATGACAGGGATAGAAGGGGAGCTGTTTTTT.

This clone was seen just once. The chain joins TRBV7-7 to TRBJ1-1, with D possibly being TRBD1 (6 bases). Germline V gene data show CDR1 as SSHAT and CDR2 as FNYEAQ (reference sequence). V lost 5 bases, J lost 1 base, and 20 bases lay in between. This CDR3 contains 17 residues. CDR3 sequence reads: CASSIRDRDIRNTEAFF. The DNA of the CDR3 is TGTGCCAGCAGCATACGCGATCGGGACATCCGGAACACTGAAGCTTTCTTT.

The table lists this clone with a few counts. This rearrangement joins TRBV6-1 to TRBJ2-7; 8 bases are shared with TRBD1. The CDR3 runs 13 residues. Germline lookup yields CDR1 MNHNS and CDR2 SASEGT. The V gene end was trimmed by 8 bases and the J gene end by 4 bases; junction bases not matched to a gene: 7. This chain's CDR3 is CASGDRRRYEQYF. In DNA form, the CDR3 reads TGTGCCAGCGGGGACAGGAGGCGATACGAGCAGTACTTC.

This clone was seen repeatedly, ten times or more. V and J are TRBV18 and TRBJ1-1, with a weak D call TRBD1 (6 bases). This CDR3 is built from 16 residues. CDR1 is KGHSH and CDR2 is LQKENI in the germline V gene. The germline V and J ends were trimmed by 3 bases and 1 base, with 15 bases remaining between them. The CDR3 region is CASSPLPGDKNTEAFF. CDR3 in DNA: TGTGCCAGCTCACCCTTACCGGGGGACAAGAACACTGAAGCTTTCTTT.

The chain uses TRBV30 and TRBJ2-7, with D maybe TRBD1 (5 bases). Germline V gene data show CDR1 as GTSNPN and CDR2 as SVGIG (reference sequence). V was cut by 1 base and J by 7 bases, with 8 bases left in between. CDR3 length: 11 amino acids. The CDR3 loop reads CAWSDQGEQYF. The CDR3 coding sequence is TGTGCCTGGAGTGATCAGGGAGAGCAGTACTTC.

The chain recombines TRBV19 with TRBJ1-1; 7 bases agree with TRBD1. J gave up 4 bases and V 4 bases, and 6 bases lay outside the gene matches. The CDR3 is made up of 14 amino acids. CDR1 is LNHDA and CDR2 is SQIVND in the germline V gene (reference sequence). The CDR3 here is CASSKRGQVTEAFF. The CDR3 coding sequence is TGTGCCAGTAGTAAGAGGGGGCAGGTCACTGAAGCTTTCTTT.

The chain uses TRBV5-1 and TRBJ2-3; D is uncertain. The germline V gene encodes CDR1 SGHRS and CDR2 YFSETQ. The V end was cut by 0 bases, the J end by 0 bases, with 8 bases between. The CDR3 length is 15 residues. The CDR3: CASSLGRSSTDTQYF. In nucleotides, the CDR3 is TGCGCCAGCAGCTTGGGCAGGTCTAGCACAGATACGCAGTATTTT.

This clone has a handful of counts. The chain carries TRBV19 and TRBJ1-5; D may be TRBD1 (5 bases). Germline CDR1 is LNHDA and CDR2 is SQIVND (reference sequence). The CDR3 runs 13 residues. Trimming pared 4 bases from V and 6 bases from J, leaving 10 bases between. The CDR3 sequence is CASSRDRIQPQHF. In nucleotides, the CDR3 is TGTGCCAGTAGTAGGGACCGAATTCAGCCCCAGCATTTT.

V and J are TRBV18 and TRBJ2-1; D is unclear. CDR1 is KGHSH and CDR2 is LQKENI in the germline V gene. Trimming left V 2 bases short and J 3 bases short, with 20 bases between. CDR3 size: 18 residues. Here the CDR3 reads CASSPISAPPSFYNEQFF. The CDR3 bases are TGTGCCAGCTCACCAATCTCGGCCCCTCCATCATTCTACAATGAGCAGTTCTTC.

Only a few counts were recorded for this clone. The chain joins TRBV2 to TRBJ2-7; TRBD2 matches 7 bases. V lost 6 bases, J lost 2 bases, and 4 bases stayed unmatched. Germline V gives CDR1 SNHLY, CDR2 FYNNEI. The CDR3 is made up of 13 amino acids. CDR3 nucleotides: TGTGCCAGCAGGGCTAGCGGCGCCTACGAGCAGTACTTC. Protein product: CASRASGAYEQYF. Using reference TRBV2 and TRBJ2-7 for the parts outside the CDR3, the full variable domain is EPEVTQTPSHQVTQMGQEVILRCVPISNHLYFYWYRQILGQKVEFLVSFYNNEISEKSEIFDDQFSVERPDGSNFTLKIRSTKLEDSAMYFCASRASGAYEQYFGPGTRLTVT.

The chain uses TRBV6-6 and TRBJ2-7, with D maybe TRBD1 (5 bases). V was cut by 0 bases and J by 2 bases, with 14 bases left in between. This CDR3 spans 16 amino acids. Germline loops: CDR1 MNHNY, CDR2 SVGAGI (reference sequence). This CDR3 reads CASSYSSPGSAYEQYF. CDR3 bases: TGTGCCAGCAGTTACTCGTCCCCAGGGTCGGCCTACGAGCAGTACTTC.

This chain uses TRBV5-1 with TRBJ2-2; 7 nucleotides align to TRBD2. J was trimmed by 6 bases and V by 2 bases; bases with no gene match: 7. The CDR3 consists of 15 residues. Per the germline V gene, CDR1 is SGHRS and CDR2 is YFSETQ. CDR3 nucleotides: TGCGCCAGCAGCTTTCGGGACGCGGGGGCCGGGGAGCTGTTTTTT. Encoded protein: CASSFRDAGAGELFF. The full variable domain, completed using reference TRBV5-1 and TRBJ2-2, is KAGVTQTPRYLIKTRGQQVTLSCSPISGHRSVSWYQQTPGQGLQFLFEYFSETQRNKGNFPGRFSGRQFSNSRSEMNVSTLELGDSALYLCASSFRDAGAGELFFGEGSRLTVL.

The chain carries TRBV12-5 and TRBJ2-6; D possibly corresponds to TRBD2 (5 bases). Trimming stripped 6 bases from V and 4 bases from J, with 16 bases between. Germline loops: CDR1 LGHNT, CDR2 FRNRAP. This CDR3 region has 16 residues. As DNA, the CDR3 is TGTGCTAGTGGATTAGCCAGCGGTGTCGGGGCCAACGTCCTGACTTTC. Its translation is CASGLASGVGANVLTF.

The J gene is TRBJ2-5, the V gene TRBV5-1; the D is unclear. V was pared by 4 bases and J by 2 bases, with 18 bases between. The CDR3 runs 16 residues. CDR1 SGHRS and CDR2 YFSETQ come from the germline V gene. For the CDR3, the DNA is TGCGCCAGCAGCCCGCTCCGAGGTAGTACGCAAGAGACCCAGTACTTC. Translation gives CASSPLRGSTQETQYF.

The gene calls are TRBV5-1 and TRBJ1-1, with 8 bases lining up with TRBD1. The CDR3 is made up of 16 amino acids. V lost 3 bases and J lost 2; bases outside the gene matches: 9. Per the germline V gene, CDR1 is SGHRS and CDR2 is YFSETQ. The CDR3 loop is CASSSGGGQGNTEAFF. The CDR3 region has the DNA TGCGCCAGCAGCTCTGGGGGTGGACAGGGTAACACTGAAGCTTTCTTT.

The chain couples TRBV2 to TRBJ2-2; D not certain. Trimming left V 7 bases short and J 6 bases short, with 12 bases between. Germline CDR1 reads SNHLY; CDR2 reads FYNNEI. The CDR3 is 13 residues long. The CDR3 loop is CASIRSNSGELFF. The CDR3, as DNA: TGTGCCAGCATTAGGAGTAACTCCGGGGAGCTGTTTTTT.

The chain is built from TRBV6-6 and TRBJ2-7; 9 bases align to TRBD1. CDR3 length: 15 residues. Per the germline V gene, CDR1 is MNHNY and CDR2 is SVGAGI (reference sequence). V gave up 5 bases and J gave up 4 bases; unmatched junction bases: 9. CDR3 nucleotide sequence: TGTGCCAGCAGTCCCCCCGGGGGACAGGGTTACGAGCAGTACTTC. It encodes CASSPPGGQGYEQYF.

V gene TRBV5-1 combines with J gene TRBJ1-5; D uncertain. Germline V CDR1 and CDR2: SGHRS, YFSETQ. The CDR3 covers 13 residues. The V and J ends lost 0 bases and 1 base respectively, with 2 bases between them. The CDR3 spells CASSLGSNQPQHF. The CDR3 DNA reads TGCGCCAGCAGCTTGGGGAGCAATCAGCCCCAGCATTTT.

This clone turned up a few times. J is TRBJ2-3 and V is TRBV2; D gene ambiguous. The germline CDR1 and CDR2 sequences are SNHLY and FYNNEI. The CDR3 loop spans 9 amino acids. Trimming pared 10 bases from V and 2 bases from J, leaving 1 base between. The CDR3 reads CAITDTQYF. The CDR3 DNA reads as TGTGCCATCACAGATACGCAGTATTTT.

The chain carries TRBV28 and TRBJ1-2; 7 bases align to TRBD1. The CDR3 totals 15 residues. Germline lookup yields CDR1 MDHEN and CDR2 SYDVKM. With V trimmed by 2 bases and J by 7 bases, 10 bases remained unmatched. This CDR3 is CASSLLAGGPAGYTF. As DNA, the CDR3 is TGTGCCAGCAGTTTACTGGCAGGGGGGCCCGCTGGCTACACCTTC.

CDR3 nucleotide sequence: TGCGCCAGCATAGCGGGAGGGGGAGATACGCAGTATTTT. It is translated as CASIAGGGDTQYF. The chain recombines TRBV10-2 with TRBJ2-3, with TRBD2 matching over 11 bases. This CDR3 comprises 13 residues. Germline trimming cut 7 bases from V and 5 bases from J; bases unmatched to any gene: 2. Germline-derived CDR1 and CDR2 are WSHSY and SAAADI.

This sequence joins TRBV6-6 and TRBJ1-4; D might be TRBD1 (6 bases). V was shortened by 7 bases and J by 7 bases, with 19 bases between the two germline ends. In germline, CDR1 is MNHNY, CDR2 SVGAGI (reference sequence). CDR3 length: 15 amino acids. CDR3 in amino acids: CASNTGQSGSEKLFF. CDR3 nucleotides: TGTGCCAGCAACACAGGACAGTCGGGAAGTGAAAAACTGTTTTTT.

This clone was counted a few times. The DNA for the CDR3 is TGTGCCAGCAGTACACACCCCCGGGATATCCTTATCTATGGCTACACCTTC. Amino acid sequence: CASSTHPRDILIYGYTF. V usage is TRBV27 and J usage is TRBJ1-2; D is unresolved. The V end lost 5 bases, the J end lost 4 bases, and 23 bases lay between the germline ends. Germline V CDR1 and CDR2: MNHEY, SMNVEV (reference sequence). This CDR3 has 17 amino acids.

The chain links TRBV5-5 to TRBJ1-1; D is uncertain. The V end was cut by 3 bases, the J end by 4 bases, with 13 bases between. The CDR3 covers 14 residues. Germline values: CDR1 SGHKS, CDR2 YYEKEE (reference sequence). The CDR3 DNA sequence: TGTGCCAGCAGCTCGGTGGGAAGGGCCACTGAAGCTTTCTTT. Its protein product is CASSSVGRATEAFF.

This clone was seen more than once but under ten times. The chain carries TRBV19 and TRBJ1-5; TRBD1 aligns across 10 bases. The CDR3 covers 16 residues. The trim removed 7 bases at V and 2 bases at J, leaving 8 bases unmatched. Per the germline V gene, CDR1 is LNHDA and CDR2 is SQIVND (reference sequence). CDR3: CASKVTGTGGNQPQHF. DNA for the CDR3: TGTGCCAGTAAGGTTACCGGGACAGGGGGCAATCAGCCCCAGCATTTT. The full variable domain, with the rest looked up from reference TRBV19 and TRBJ1-5, is DGGITQSPKYLFRKEGQNVTLSCEQNLNHDAMYWYRQDPGQGLRLIYYSQIVNDFQKGDIAEGYSVSREKKESFPLTVTSAQKNPTAFYLCASKVTGTGGNQPQHFGDGTRLSIL.